The text below deals with one T cell receptor (beta chain). Measured with immunoSEQ multiplex PCR; TCRdb has only the in-frame clones, and not every one. The table lists around 130,000 clones, 65% to 90% of them singletons. This sample was included in a study of blood T cell repertoires in COVID-19. This CDR3 region has 15 residues. The germline V gene encodes CDR1 LNHDA and CDR2 SQIVND (reference sequence). The V segment lost 5 bases and the J segment 4 bases; nucleotides outside the gene matches: 6. The receptor's source is a man aged 50 to 60 with acute or convalescent COVID-19. The chain employs TRBV19 and TRBJ2-7; 12 bases are shared with TRBD1. Sequenced material: peripheral blood. The CDR3 is CASSWQGQGAYEQYF. The DNA for the CDR3 is TGTGCCAGTAGTTGGCAGGGACAGGGGGCTTACGAGCAGTACTTC.